What follows is one T cell receptor (beta chain) and its context. The data are from a study of shared clonotypes between healthy human individuals. Per the germline V gene, CDR1 is SGHRS and CDR2 is YFSETQ. Trimming pared 4 bases from V and 5 bases from J, leaving 12 bases between. The CDR3 contains 14 residues. Clones were sequenced by immunoSEQ multiplex PCR, and TCRdb holds only the in-frame ones, with some missing. The data show fewer than 600,000 clones, around 75% seen once. The J gene is TRBJ1-4, the V gene TRBV5-1, with D unresolved. The sequencing sample was made of PBMCs. The clonotype was recovered from a woman between 40 and 55 years old in good health. Some clones in this sample may be carry-over from other donors' samples. CDR3 loop: CASSRRGMNEKLFF. CDR3 nucleotide sequence: TGCGCCAGCAGCCGGCGGGGAATGAATGAAAAACTGTTTTTT.